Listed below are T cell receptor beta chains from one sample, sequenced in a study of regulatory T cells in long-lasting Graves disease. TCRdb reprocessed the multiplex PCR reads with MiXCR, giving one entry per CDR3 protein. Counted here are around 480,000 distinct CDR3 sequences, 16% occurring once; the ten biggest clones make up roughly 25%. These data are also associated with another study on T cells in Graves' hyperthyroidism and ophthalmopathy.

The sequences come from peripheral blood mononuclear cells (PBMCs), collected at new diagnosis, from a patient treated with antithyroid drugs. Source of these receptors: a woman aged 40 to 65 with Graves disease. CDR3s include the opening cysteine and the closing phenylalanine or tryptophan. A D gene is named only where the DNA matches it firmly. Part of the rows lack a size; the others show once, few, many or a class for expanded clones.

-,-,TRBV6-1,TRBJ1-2,CASSERWGAAYGYTF,TGTGCCAGCAGTGAAAGATGGGGCGCCGCATATGGCTACACCTTC
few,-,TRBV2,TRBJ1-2,CASSRGAPNYGYTF,TGTGCCAGCAGCCGGGGGGCACCGAACTATGGCTACACCTTC
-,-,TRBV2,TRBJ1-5,CASSDLGPSLNQPQHF,TGTGCCAGCAGTGACTTAGGGCCGTCCCTCAATCAGCCCCAGCATTTT
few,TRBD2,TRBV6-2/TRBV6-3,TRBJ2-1,CASSWESGGNEQFF,TGTGCCAGCAGTTGGGAGAGCGGGGGAAATGAGCAGTTCTTC
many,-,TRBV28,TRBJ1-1,CASFVSGHRNTEAFF,TGTGCCAGCTTTGTTAGCGGACACAGGAACACTGAAGCTTTCTTT
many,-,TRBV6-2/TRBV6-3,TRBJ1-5,CASSYIQGQSNQPQHF,TGTGCCAGCAGTTATATACAGGGCCAGAGCAATCAGCCCCAGCATTTT
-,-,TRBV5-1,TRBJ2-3,CASSWGPAGGTDTQYF,TGCGCCAGCAGCTGGGGCCCCGCCGGGGGCACAGATACGCAGTATTTT
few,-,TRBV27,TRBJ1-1,CASRDRRVPNTEAFF,TGTGCCAGCAGGGACCGGAGGGTCCCGAACACTGAAGCTTTCTTT
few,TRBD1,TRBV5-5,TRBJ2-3,CASSLGPGQSTDTQYF,TGTGCCAGCAGCTTAGGACCGGGACAGTCCACAGATACGCAGTATTTT
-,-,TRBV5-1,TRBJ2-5,CASSLADKETQYF,TGCGCCAGCAGCTTGGCCGACAAAGAGACCCAGTACTTC
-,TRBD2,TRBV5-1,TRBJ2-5,CASSPRGGAEETQYF,TGCGCCAGCAGTCCGCGCGGGGGGGCAGAAGAGACCCAGTACTTC
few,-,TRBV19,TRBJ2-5,CASSIRDGRQETQYF,TGTGCCAGTAGTATTCGGGACGGCCGCCAAGAGACCCAGTACTTC
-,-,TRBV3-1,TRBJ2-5,CASSQGGPTVQETQYF,TGTGCCAGCAGCCAAGGAGGACCGACAGTCCAAGAGACCCAGTACTTC
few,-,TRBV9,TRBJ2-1,CASGVEPRTDNEQFF,TGTGCCAGCGGCGTAGAGCCTCGGACGGACAATGAGCAGTTCTTC
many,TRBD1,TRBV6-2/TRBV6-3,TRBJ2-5,CASSYPSDRFEETQYF,TGTGCCAGCAGTTACCCGTCGGACAGGTTTGAGGAGACCCAGTACTTC
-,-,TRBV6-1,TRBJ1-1,CASSGITGNTEAFF,TGTGCCAGCAGTGGAATTACAGGGAACACTGAAGCTTTCTTT
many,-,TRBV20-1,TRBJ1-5,CSALGGSQPQHF,TGCAGTGCCCTGGGAGGCAGTCAGCCCCAGCATTTT
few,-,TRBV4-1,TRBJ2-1,CASSRGSQWMNEQFF,TGCGCCAGCTCCCGGGGCAGTCAATGGATGAATGAGCAGTTCTTC
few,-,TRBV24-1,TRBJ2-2,CATSDWYGELFF,TGTGCCACCAGTGATTGGTACGGGGAGCTGTTTTTT
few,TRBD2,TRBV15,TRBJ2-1,CATSRDRSGGAGEQFF,TGTGCCACCAGCAGAGATCGTAGCGGGGGGGCCGGTGAGCAGTTCTTC
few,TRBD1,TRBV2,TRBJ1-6,CASSQQGNSHNSPLHF,TGTGCCAGCAGCCAACAGGGGAATTCGCACAATTCACCCCTCCACTTT
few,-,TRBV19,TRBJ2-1,CASSMSRGQSSYNEQFF,TGTGCCAGTAGTATGTCGCGGGGGCAGAGCTCCTACAATGAGCAGTTCTTC
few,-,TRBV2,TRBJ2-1,CASMGESSYNGQFF,TGTGCCAGCATGGGGGAGTCCTCCTACAATGGGCAGTTCTTC
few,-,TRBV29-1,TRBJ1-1,CSVGGGVNTEAFF,TGCAGCGTTGGTGGGGGGGTGAACACTGAAGCTTTCTTT
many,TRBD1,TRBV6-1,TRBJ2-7,CASRGQPGQGITHYEQYF,TGTGCCAGCAGAGGCCAGCCGGGACAGGGGATTACCCACTACGAGCAGTACTTC
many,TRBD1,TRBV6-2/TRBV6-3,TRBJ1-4,CASSLNRDSNEKLFF,TGTGCCAGCAGTCTAAACCGGGACAGTAATGAAAAACTGTTTTTT
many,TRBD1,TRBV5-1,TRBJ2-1,CASSLGAGGTYNEQFF,TGCGCCAGCAGCTTGGGGGCAGGGGGCACCTACAATGAGCAGTTCTTC
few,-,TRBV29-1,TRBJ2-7,CSVEGSGDRASYEQYF,TGCAGCGTTGAAGGGTCGGGAGACAGAGCTTCCTACGAGCAGTACTTC
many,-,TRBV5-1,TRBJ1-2,CASSPSGENYGYTF,TGCGCCAGCTCCCCCTCAGGGGAAAACTATGGCTACACCTTC
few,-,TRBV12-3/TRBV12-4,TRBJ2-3,CASSLAPSVGTDTQYF,TGTGCCAGCAGTTTAGCGCCCTCTGTTGGCACAGATACGCAGTATTTT
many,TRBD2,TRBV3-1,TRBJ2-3,CASSQYSGGVDTQYF,TGTGCCAGCAGCCAATATTCCGGGGGGGTTGATACGCAGTATTTT
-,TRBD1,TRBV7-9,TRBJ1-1,CASSKGQGWTEAFF,TGTGCCAGCAGCAAGGGACAGGGGTGGACTGAAGCTTTCTTT
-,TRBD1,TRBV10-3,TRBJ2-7,CASTQQGPLGEQYF,TGTGCCAGCACCCAACAGGGGCCCCTGGGGGAGCAGTACTTC
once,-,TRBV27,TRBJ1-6,CASSLAGVSPLHF,TGTGCCAGCAGTTTGGCAGGGGTGTCACCCCTCCACTTT
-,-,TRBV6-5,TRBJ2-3,CASSYFPTDTQYF,TGTGCCAGCAGTTACTTTCCCACAGATACGCAGTATTTT
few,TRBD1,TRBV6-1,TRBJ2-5,CASRLRDRGWETQYF,TGTGCCAGCAGGCTCCGGGACAGGGGGTGGGAGACCCAGTACTTC
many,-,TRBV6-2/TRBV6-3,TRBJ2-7,CASIGRLSSYEQYF,TGTGCCAGCATCGGCAGACTAAGCTCCTACGAGCAGTACTTC
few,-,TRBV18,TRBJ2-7,CASSPRAGVIVYEQYF,TGTGCCAGCTCACCACGTGCCGGGGTAATTGTTTACGAGCAGTACTTC
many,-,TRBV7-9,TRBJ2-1,CASRGGSSSYNEQFF,TGTGCCAGCAGGGGGGGATCGAGCTCCTACAATGAGCAGTTCTTC
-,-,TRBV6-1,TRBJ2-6,CASSPEGEAGANVLTF,TGTGCCAGCAGCCCGGAAGGGGAAGCTGGGGCCAACGTCCTGACTTTC
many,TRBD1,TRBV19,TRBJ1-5,CASSTGQGFRQPQHF,TGTGCCAGTAGTACGGGACAGGGTTTCCGTCAGCCCCAGCATTTT
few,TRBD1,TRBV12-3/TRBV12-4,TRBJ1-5,CASHRGQGNQPQHF,TGTGCCAGCCACCGGGGACAGGGGAATCAGCCCCAGCATTTT
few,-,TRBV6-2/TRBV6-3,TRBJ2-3,CASSSGLLTDTQYF,TGTGCCAGCAGTTCCGGACTCCTCACAGATACGCAGTATTTT
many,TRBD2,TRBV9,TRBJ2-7,CASSPRLLSGGYYEQYF,TGTGCCAGCAGCCCCAGGCTCCTTAGCGGGGGCTACTACGAGCAGTACTTC
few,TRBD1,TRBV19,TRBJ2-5,CASSIRTGDWETQYF,TGTGCCAGTAGTATTAGGACAGGGGATTGGGAGACCCAGTACTTC
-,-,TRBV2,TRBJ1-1,CASSGEQQGTEALF,TGTGCCAGCAGTGGGGAGCAACAGGGTACTGAAGCTCTCTTT
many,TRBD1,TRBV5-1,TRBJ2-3,CASSPRDSSELGTQYF,TGCGCCAGCAGCCCAAGGGACAGCTCAGAATTGGGTACGCAGTATTTT
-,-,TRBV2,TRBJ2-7,CASSEEGFDEQYF,TGTGCCAGCAGTGAAGAGGGATTCGACGAGCAGTACTTC
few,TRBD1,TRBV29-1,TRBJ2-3,CSVDEGARRDTQYF,TGCAGCGTTGACGAGGGGGCGAGGCGAGATACGCAGTATTTT
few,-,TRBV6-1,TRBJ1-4,CASSEGFSEQGHEKPFF,TGTGCCAGCAGTGAGGGGTTTTCCGAACAGGGCCATGAAAAACCGTTTTTT
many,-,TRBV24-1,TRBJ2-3,CATSESRTDTQYF,TGTGCCACCAGTGAGAGCCGCACAGATACGCAGTATTTT
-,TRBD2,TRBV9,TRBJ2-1,CASSVAGLAGVREQFF,TGTGCCAGCAGCGTAGCGGGACTAGCGGGAGTGCGGGAGCAGTTCTTC
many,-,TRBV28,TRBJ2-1,CASSLYFSSYNEQFF,TGTGCCAGCAGTTTATACTTCAGCTCCTACAATGAGCAGTTCTTC
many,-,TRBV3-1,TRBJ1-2,CASSQGGVGGYTF,TGTGCCAGCAGCCAAGGGGGGGTCGGTGGCTACACCTTC
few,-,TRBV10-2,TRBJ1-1,CASSESKVQPLNTEAFF,TGCGCCAGCAGTGAGTCGAAGGTCCAGCCCCTGAACACTGAAGCTTTCTTT
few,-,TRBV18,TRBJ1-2,CASSASQGSGYTF,TGTGCCAGCTCAGCATCACAGGGCTCCGGCTACACCTTC
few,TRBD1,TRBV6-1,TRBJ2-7,CASSKAGTGRYEQYF,TGTGCCAGCTCAAAAGCCGGGACAGGACGCTACGAGCAGTACTTC